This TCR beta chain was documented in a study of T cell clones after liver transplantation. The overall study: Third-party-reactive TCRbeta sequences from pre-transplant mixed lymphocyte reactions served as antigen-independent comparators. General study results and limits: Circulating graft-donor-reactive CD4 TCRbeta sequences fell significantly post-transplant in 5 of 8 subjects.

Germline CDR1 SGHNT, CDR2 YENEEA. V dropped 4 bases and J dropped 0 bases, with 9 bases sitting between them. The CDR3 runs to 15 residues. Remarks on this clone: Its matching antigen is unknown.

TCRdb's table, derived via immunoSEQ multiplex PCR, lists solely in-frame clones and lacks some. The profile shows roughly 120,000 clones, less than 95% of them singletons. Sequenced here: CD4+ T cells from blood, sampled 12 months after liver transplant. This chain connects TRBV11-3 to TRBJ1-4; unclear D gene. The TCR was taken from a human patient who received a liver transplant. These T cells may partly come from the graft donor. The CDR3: CASSSPFSTNEKLFF. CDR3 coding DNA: TGTGCCAGCAGCTCCCCGTTTTCAACTAATGAAAAACTGTTTTTT.